This TCR beta chain was captured in a study of cytomegalovirus exposure and HLA in healthy donors. General study points: The authors listed some 150 TCR beta chains as cytomegalovirus-associated. Cytomegalovirus status was reportedly diagnosed by the classifier with high sensitivity and specificity.

About this clone itself: The antigen remains undetermined.

The length of the CDR3 is 13 residues. V dropped 3 bases and J dropped 4 bases, with 7 bases sitting between them. From germline, CDR1 is KGHSH and CDR2 LQKENI. The PCR used 60 Vbeta and 13 Jbeta primers. Profiling relied on immunoSEQ multiplex PCR, and the TCRdb table lists in-frame clones only, not all of them. The sample carries approximately 76,000 clones, roughly 73% recorded once. The gene calls are TRBV18 and TRBJ1-5; no reliable D call. The receptor comes from a woman between 35 and 50 years old in good health and CMV-seropositive. Sample: PBMCs. CDR3 in amino acids: CASSPGVNQPQHF. CDR3 DNA sequence: TGTGCCAGCTCACCCGGGGTGAATCAGCCCCAGCATTTT.